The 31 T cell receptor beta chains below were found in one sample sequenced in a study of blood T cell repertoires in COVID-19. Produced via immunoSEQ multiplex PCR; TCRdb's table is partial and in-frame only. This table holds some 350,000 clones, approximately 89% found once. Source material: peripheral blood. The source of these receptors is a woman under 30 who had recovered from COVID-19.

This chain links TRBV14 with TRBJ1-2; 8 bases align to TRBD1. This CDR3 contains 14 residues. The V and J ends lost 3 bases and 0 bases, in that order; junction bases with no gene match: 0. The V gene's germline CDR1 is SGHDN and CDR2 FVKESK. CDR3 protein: CASSQTGANYGYTF. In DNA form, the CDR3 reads TGTGCCAGCAGCCAGACAGGGGCTAACTATGGCTACACCTTC.

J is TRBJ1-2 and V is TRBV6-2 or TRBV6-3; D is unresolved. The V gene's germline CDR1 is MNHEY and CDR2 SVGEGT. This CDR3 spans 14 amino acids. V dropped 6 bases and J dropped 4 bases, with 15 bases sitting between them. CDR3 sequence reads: CASSRSGATYGYTF. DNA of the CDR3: TGTGCCAGCAGCCGATCTGGAGCCACCTATGGCTACACCTTC.

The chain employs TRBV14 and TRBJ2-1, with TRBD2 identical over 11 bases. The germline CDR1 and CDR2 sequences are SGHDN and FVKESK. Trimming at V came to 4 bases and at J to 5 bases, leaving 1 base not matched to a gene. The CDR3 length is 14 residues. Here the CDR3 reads CASSPGLADNEQFF. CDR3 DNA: TGTGCCAGCAGCCCGGGACTAGCGGACAATGAGCAGTTCTTC. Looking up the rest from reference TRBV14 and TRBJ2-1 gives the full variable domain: EAGVTQFPSHSVIEKGQTVTLRCDPISGHDNLYWYRRVMGKEIKFLLHFVKESKQDESGMPNNRFLAERTGGTYSTLKVQPAELEDSGVYFCASSPGLADNEQFFGPGTRLTVL.

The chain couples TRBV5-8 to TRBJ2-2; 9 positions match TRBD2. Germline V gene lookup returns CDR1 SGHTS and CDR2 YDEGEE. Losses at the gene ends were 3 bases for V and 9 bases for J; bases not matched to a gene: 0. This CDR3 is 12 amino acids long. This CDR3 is CASSSSGRELFF. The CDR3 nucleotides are TGTGCCAGCAGCTCTAGCGGGAGGGAGCTGTTTTTT. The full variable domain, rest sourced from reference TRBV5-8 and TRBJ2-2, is EAGVTQSPTHLIKTRGQQATLRCSPISGHTSVYWYQQALGLGLQFLLWYDEGEERNRGNFPPRFSGRQFPNYSSELNVNALELEDSALYLCASSSSGRELFFGEGSRLTVL.

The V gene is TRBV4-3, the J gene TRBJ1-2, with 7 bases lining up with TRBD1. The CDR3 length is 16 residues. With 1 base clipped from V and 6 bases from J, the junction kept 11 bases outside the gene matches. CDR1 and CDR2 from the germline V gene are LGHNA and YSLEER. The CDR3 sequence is CASSQGPGQWGDGYTF. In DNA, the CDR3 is TGCGCCAGCAGCCAAGGACCGGGACAGTGGGGAGATGGCTACACCTTC.

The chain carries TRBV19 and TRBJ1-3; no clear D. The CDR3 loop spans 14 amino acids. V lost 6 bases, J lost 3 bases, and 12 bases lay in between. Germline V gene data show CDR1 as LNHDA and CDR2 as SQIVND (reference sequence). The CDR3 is CASSLTGGGNTIYF. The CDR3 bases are TGTGCCAGTAGCTTGACGGGAGGTGGAAACACCATATATTTT.

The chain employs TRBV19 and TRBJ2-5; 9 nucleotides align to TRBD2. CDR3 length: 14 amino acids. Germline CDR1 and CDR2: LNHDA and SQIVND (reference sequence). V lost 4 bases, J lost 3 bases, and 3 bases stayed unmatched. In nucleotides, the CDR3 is TGTGCCAGTAGTACTATAGCGGGAGAAGAGACCCAGTACTTC. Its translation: CASSTIAGEETQYF.

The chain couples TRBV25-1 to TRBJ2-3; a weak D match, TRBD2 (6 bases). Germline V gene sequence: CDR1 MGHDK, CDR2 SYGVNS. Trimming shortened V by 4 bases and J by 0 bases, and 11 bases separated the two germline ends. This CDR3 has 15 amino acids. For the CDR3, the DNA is TGTGCCAGCAGTGTGTCGGGAGCTAGCACAGATACGCAGTATTTT. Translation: CASSVSGASTDTQYF.

DNA of the CDR3: TGTGCCAGCAGCGTGACTAGCGGGAGCACAGATACGCAGTATTTT. It yields the protein CASSVTSGSTDTQYF. The chain links TRBV9 to TRBJ2-3; 10 nucleotides agree with TRBD2. With 2 bases clipped from V and 0 bases from J, the junction kept 0 bases outside the gene matches. Germline CDR1 reads SGDLS; CDR2 reads YYNGEE. The CDR3 has 15 residues.

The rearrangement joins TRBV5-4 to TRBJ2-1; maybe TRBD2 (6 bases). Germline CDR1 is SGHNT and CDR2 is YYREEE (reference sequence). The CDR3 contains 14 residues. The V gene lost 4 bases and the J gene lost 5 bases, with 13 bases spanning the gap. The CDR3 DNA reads TGTGCCAGCAGCGCCCCCGGGAGCGACAATGAGCAGTTCTTC. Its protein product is CASSAPGSDNEQFF.

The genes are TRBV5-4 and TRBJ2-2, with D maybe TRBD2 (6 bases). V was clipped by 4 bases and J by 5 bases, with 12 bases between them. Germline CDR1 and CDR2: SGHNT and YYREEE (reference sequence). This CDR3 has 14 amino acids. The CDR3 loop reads CASSAWTITGELFF. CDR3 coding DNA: TGTGCCAGCAGCGCTTGGACTATAACCGGGGAGCTGTTTTTT. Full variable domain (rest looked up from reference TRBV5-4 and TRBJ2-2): ETGVTQSPTHLIKTRGQQVTLRCSSQSGHNTVSWYQQALGQGPQFIFQYYREEENGRGNFPPRFSGLQFPNYSSELNVNALELDDSALYLCASSAWTITGELFFGEGSRLTVL.

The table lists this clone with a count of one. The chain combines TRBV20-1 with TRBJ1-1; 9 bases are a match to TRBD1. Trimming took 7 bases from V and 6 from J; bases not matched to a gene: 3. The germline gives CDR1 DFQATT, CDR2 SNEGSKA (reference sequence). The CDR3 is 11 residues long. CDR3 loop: CSVDRGAEAFF. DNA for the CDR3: TGCAGTGTGGACAGGGGCGCTGAAGCTTTCTTT.

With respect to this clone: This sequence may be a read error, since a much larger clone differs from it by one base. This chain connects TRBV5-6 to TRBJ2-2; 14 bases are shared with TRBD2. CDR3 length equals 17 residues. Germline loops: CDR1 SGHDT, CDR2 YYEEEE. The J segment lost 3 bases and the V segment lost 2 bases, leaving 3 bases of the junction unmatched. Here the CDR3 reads CASSFGTSGSHTGELFF. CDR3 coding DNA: TGTGCCAGCAGCTTTGGGACTAGCGGGAGTCACACCGGGGAGCTGTTTTTT.

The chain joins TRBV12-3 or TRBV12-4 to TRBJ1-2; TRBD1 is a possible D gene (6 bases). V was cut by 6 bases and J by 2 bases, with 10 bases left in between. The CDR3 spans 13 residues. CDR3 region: CASRGGDNYGYTF. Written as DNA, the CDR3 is TGTGCCAGCAGAGGGGGGGACAACTATGGCTACACCTTC.

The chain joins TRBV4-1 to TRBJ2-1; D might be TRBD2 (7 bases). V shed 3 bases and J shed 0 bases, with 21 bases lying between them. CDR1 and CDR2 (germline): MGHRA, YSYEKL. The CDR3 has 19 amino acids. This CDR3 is CASSQSSGAGVGSYNEQFF. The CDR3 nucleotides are TGCGCCAGCAGCCAGTCCTCGGGGGCGGGAGTAGGCTCCTACAATGAGCAGTTCTTC.

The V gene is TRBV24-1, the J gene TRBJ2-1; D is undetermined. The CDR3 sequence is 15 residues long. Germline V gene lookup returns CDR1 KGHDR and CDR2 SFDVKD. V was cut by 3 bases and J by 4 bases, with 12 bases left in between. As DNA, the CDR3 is TGTGCCACCAGTGATCTACGGTTGCCGTACAATGAGCAGTTCTTC. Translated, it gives CATSDLRLPYNEQFF.

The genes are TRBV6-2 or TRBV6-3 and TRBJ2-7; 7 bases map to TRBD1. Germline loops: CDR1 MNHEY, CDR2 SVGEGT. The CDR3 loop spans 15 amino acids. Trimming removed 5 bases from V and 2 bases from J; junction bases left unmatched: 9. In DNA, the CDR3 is TGTGCCAGCAGTAGGGCAGGGGGTATCACCTACGAGCAGTACGTC. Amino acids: CASSRAGGITYEQYV.

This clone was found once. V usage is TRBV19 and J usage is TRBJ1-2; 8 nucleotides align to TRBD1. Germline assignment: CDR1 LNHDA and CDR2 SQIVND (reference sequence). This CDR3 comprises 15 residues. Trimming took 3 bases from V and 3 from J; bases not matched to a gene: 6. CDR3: CASSINRGGHYGYTF. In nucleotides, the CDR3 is TGTGCCAGTAGTATTAACAGGGGGGGCCACTATGGCTACACCTTC.

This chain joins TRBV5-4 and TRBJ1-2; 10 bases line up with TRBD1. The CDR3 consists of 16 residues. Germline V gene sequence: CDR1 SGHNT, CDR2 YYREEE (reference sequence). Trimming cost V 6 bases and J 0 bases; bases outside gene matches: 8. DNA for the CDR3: TGTGCCAGCATCCCGGGACAGGGGCGACCTAACTATGGCTACACCTTC. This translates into CASIPGQGRPNYGYTF. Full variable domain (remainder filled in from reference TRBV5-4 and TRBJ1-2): ETGVTQSPTHLIKTRGQQVTLRCSSQSGHNTVSWYQQALGQGPQFIFQYYREEENGRGNFPPRFSGLQFPNYSSELNVNALELDDSALYLCASIPGQGRPNYGYTFGSGTRLTVV.

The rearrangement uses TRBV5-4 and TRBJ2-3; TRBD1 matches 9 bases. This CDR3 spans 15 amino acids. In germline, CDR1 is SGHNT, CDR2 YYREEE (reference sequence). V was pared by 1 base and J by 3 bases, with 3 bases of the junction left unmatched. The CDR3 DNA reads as TGTGCCAGCAGCTTGAAGGGACAGGGAACAGATACGCAGTATTTT. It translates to CASSLKGQGTDTQYF.

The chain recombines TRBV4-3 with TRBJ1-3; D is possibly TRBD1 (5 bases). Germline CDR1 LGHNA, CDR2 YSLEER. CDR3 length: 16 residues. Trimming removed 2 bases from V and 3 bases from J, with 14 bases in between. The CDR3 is CASSQTPQGGGNTIYF. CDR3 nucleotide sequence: TGCGCCAGCAGCCAAACCCCCCAGGGCGGTGGAAACACCATATATTTT.

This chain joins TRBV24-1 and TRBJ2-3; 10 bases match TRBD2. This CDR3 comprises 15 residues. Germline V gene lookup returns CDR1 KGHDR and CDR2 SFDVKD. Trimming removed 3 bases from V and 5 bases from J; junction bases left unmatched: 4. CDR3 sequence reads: CATSDRLAGEDTQYF. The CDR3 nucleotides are TGTGCCACCAGTGATCGGCTAGCGGGAGAAGATACGCAGTATTTT.

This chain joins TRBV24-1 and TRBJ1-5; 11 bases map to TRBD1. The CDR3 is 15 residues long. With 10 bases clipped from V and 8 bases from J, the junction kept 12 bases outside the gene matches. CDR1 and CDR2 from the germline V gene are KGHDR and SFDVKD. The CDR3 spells CATSPGQGVDEPQHF. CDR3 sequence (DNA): TGTGCCACATCCCCGGGACAGGGGGTAGACGAGCCCCAGCATTTT.

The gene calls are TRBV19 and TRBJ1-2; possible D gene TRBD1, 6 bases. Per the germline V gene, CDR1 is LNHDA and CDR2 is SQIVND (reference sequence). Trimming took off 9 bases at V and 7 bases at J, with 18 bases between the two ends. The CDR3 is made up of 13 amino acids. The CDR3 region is CASILRGSGGYTF. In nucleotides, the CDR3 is TGTGCCAGCATCCTCAGGGGTTCGGGTGGCTACACCTTC.

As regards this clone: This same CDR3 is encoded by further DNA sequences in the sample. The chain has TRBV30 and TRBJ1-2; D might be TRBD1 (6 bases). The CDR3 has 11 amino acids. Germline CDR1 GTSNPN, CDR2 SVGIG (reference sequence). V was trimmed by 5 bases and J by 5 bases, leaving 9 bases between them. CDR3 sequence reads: CAWRTVYGYTF. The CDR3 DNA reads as TGTGCCTGGCGGACAGTTTATGGCTACACCTTC.

This chain's CDR3 is CASSPEAGEYEQYV. The CDR3 DNA reads as TGTGCCAGCAGCCCTGAGGCGGGAGAGTACGAGCAGTACGTC. This chain uses TRBV7-2 with TRBJ2-7; 7 nucleotides agree with TRBD2. CDR3 size: 14 residues. V lost 5 bases to trimming and J lost 4 bases; unmatched junction nucleotides: 8. Germline CDR1 SGHTA, CDR2 FQGNSA.

The CDR3 DNA sequence: TGTGCCAGCAGTTTTCGCGTCGGCGGCCACCCTTTGAACACCGGGGAGCTGTTTTTT. Translated: CASSFRVGGHPLNTGELFF. The rearrangement uses TRBV27 and TRBJ2-2; D gene ambiguous. V was cut by 3 bases and J by 1 base, with 21 bases left in between. This CDR3 has 19 amino acids. Germline loops: CDR1 MNHEY, CDR2 SMNVEV (reference sequence).

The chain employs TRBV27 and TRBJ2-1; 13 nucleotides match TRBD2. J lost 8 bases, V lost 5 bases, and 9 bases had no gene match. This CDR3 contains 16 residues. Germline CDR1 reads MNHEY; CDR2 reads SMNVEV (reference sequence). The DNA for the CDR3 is TGTGCCAGCAGTGCCTCACTAGCGGGAGGGCCGGATGAGCAGTTCTTC. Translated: CASSASLAGGPDEQFF.

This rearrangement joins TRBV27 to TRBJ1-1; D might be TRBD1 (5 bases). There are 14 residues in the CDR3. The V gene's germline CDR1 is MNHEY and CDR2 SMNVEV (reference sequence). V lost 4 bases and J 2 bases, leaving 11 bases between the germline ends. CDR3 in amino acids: CASSSGHGNTEAFF. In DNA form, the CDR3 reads TGTGCCAGCAGTTCCGGACACGGAAACACTGAAGCTTTCTTT.

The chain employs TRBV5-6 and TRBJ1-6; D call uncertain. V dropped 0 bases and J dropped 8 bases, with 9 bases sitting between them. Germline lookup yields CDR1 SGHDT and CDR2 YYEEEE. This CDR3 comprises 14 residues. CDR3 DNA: TGTGCCAGCAGCTTGGATAACGGAGATTCACCCCTCCACTTT. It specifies CASSLDNGDSPLHF.

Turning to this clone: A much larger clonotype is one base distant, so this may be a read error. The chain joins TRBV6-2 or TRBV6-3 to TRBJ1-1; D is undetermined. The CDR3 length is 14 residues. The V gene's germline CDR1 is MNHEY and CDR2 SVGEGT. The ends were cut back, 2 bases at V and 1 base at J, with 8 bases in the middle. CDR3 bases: TGTGCCAGCAGTTACAGGCGGGGGAACACTGAAGCTTTCTTT. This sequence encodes CASSYRRGNTEAFF.